This T cell receptor beta chain was documented in a study of technical replicates of blood from several donors. Assay: immunoSEQ multiplex PCR; the TCRdb copy retains only in-frame clones and omits some. The table includes under 95,000 clones, less than 95% detected once. V was trimmed by 6 bases and J by 0 bases, leaving 17 bases between them. The CDR3 runs 17 residues. Per germline, CDR1 MDHEN and CDR2 SYDVKM. The TCR comes from a human donor in good health. The V and J genes are TRBV28 and TRBJ2-2; D call uncertain. The specimen sequenced was T cells isolated from PBMCs. The DNA for the CDR3 is TGTGCCAGCAGGCTTCGCCCGCCCGGAGCGAACACCGGGGAGCTGTTTTTT. Its translation: CASRLRPPGANTGELFF.